This T cell receptor (beta chain) was captured by sequencing in a study of T cells in Graves' hyperthyroidism and ophthalmopathy. Study conclusions and caveats: Model output signaled ophthalmopathy a median roughly six months ahead of onset.

TCR beta CDR3 sequences were amplified from RNA transcripts. With the HTBI primer set, the TCR CDR3 went through a first round of RT-PCR. TCRdb ran MiXCR on the multiplex PCR reads and lists one entry per CDR3 protein. The sample records approximately 560,000 distinct CDR3 sequences, approximately 14% being singletons. Patients were excluded because of uncontrolled infection, other autoimmune disease, pregnancy or lactation. Germline V gene data show CDR1 as SGHRS and CDR2 as YFSETQ. CDR3 length equals 16 residues. Trimming removed 2 bases from V and 4 bases from J, with 18 bases in between. This clonotype was seen a handful of times. Its antigen is unidentified.

This clonotype was sampled from a woman between 25 and 40 years old with Graves' hyperthyroidism. Source material: blood. V usage is TRBV5-1 and J usage is TRBJ1-2, with D tentatively TRBD1 (6 bases). CDR3 amino acids: CASSFPRGGDSYGYTF. The CDR3 region has the DNA TGCGCCAGCAGCTTCCCAAGGGGGGGCGATTCCTATGGCTACACCTTC.